The TCR beta chain under discussion was sequenced for a study of response to subunit inactivated influenza vaccine (dated by TCRdb to between 2017 and 2018). About the investigation overall: Deep quantitative profiling of the T cell receptor repertoire was used in the study to follow responses to a trivalent subunit inactivated influenza vaccine. Study-wide findings and limitations: The authors suggested that each seasonal influenza vaccination may recruit only a limited number of new T cells.

This clonotype appeared a few times. The specificity of this receptor is unknown. Base qualities are not provided; no much larger clone lies one nucleotide away. Library preparation employed RT-PCR. The sequencer listed for this sample is Illumina HiSeq 2500. Clones were called with MiXCR by TCRdb after fastp trimmed the public reads at Q25, and only in-frame beta chains were retained. Rows with a matching CDR3 protein are joined into one entry that keeps the most common DNA and genes. The sample table contains under 750,000 distinct CDR3 sequences; only one count was recorded for about 10% of them. The ten largest clones capture about 9.4% of the sample. This receptor was identified in a man aged 50-59 years who received an inactivated influenza vaccine. Donor details come from another sample of the same person, matched by shared clones. The sample consisted of PBMCs from blood, taken on the day of vaccination.

This receptor has the CDR3 CASSPPNGELFF. The DNA reads TGTGCCAGCAGCCCCCCTAACGGGGAGCTGTTTTTT. The chain is assembled from TRBV11-2 and TRBJ2-2, with the D gene not confidently named. V is pared back by 5 bases and J by 7 bases, with 8 bases lying between the germline termini. From cysteine to phenylalanine, the CDR3 is 12 amino acids long. The CDR3 DNA has 36 bases and is translated from base 1. CDR1 and CDR2 were assigned from the germline V gene as SGHAT and FQNNGV.